This section outlines one T cell receptor beta chain sequence together with its context. Its antigen is unidentified. Germline V lookup: CDR1 SGHVS, CDR2 FNYEAQ. Trimming took 4 bases from V and 2 from J, leaving 15 bases between them. CDR3 size: 15 residues. Researchers used 5'RACE with constant-segment primers to make TCR alpha and TCR beta cDNA libraries that carry sample barcodes and UMIs. TCRdb re-derived calls from the 5' RACE reads in MiXCR, one entry per CDR3 protein. Here the sample spans 400,000 or so distinct CDR3 sequences, around 20% being singletons. The data stem from a study of T-cell memory formation after mild COVID-19. The study's findings and limits: Researchers report contracting CD4+ clones mostly in CM and EM, with CD8+ clones in EMRA.

V and J are TRBV7-6 and TRBJ2-7; D perhaps matches TRBD1 (6 bases). Sequenced material: PBMCs or a T cell subset sorted from them (not recorded which). The sequence derives from an adult woman who had mild COVID-19 (a few samples of this study predate the infection). Cell type and time point are not known. Here the CDR3 reads CASSSQVQGAYEQYF. The CDR3, as DNA: TGTGCCAGCAGCTCCCAGGTACAGGGCGCCTACGAGCAGTACTTC.